The sample holds many counts of the clone carrying this T cell receptor beta chain. Its target is unknown. In TCRdb, the PCR reads were re-called with MiXCR into one record per CDR3 protein. The sample lists about 640,000 distinct CDR3 sequences, roughly 21% occurring once. The germline V gene encodes CDR1 SGHDN and CDR2 FVKESK. V shed 4 bases, J shed 3 bases, and the junction held 4 bases outside the gene matches. This CDR3 has 14 residues. Isolation of naive CD8 T cells was achieved by sorting on a CD8+CD4-CCR7+CD45RA+ phenotype. The data were obtained in a study of molecular identifiers for immune sequencing clone quantification. Notes on the study in general: Among effectors, clones above 20 RNA copies held over 98% of molecules; among naive cells, under 1%. A shared barcode on identical TCR molecules could lead to underestimated sizes for highly expanded clones. One cell's worth of spiked Jurkat TCR RNA was reportedly detectable among about a million naive cells.

Sequencing input: naive CD8+ T cells from blood, with Jurkat cell RNA spiked in. Stated subset: FACS-sorted CD8+CD4-CCR7+CD45RA+ naive T cells. The origin of this receptor is a human donor in good health. Some libraries in this study had Jurkat cell RNA spiked in. J is TRBJ2-7 and V is TRBV14, with 9 nucleotides matching TRBD1. The CDR3 DNA reads TGTGCCAGCAGCCCGGACAGGGGTTACTACGAGCAGTACTTC. This sequence encodes CASSPDRGYYEQYF.